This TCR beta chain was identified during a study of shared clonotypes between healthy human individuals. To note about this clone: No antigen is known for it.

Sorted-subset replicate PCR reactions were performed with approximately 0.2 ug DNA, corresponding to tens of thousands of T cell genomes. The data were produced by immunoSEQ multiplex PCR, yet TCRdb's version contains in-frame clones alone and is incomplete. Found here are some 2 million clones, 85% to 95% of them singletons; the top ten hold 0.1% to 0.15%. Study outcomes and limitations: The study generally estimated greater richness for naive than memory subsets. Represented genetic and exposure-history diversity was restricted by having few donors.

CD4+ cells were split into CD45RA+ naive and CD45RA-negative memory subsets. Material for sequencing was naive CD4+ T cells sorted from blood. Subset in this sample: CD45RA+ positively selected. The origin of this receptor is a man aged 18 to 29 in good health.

CDR3 sequence (DNA): TGTGCCTGGGCCTCAGGGGTGAACACCGGGGAGCTGTTTTTT. This gives the protein CAWASGVNTGELFF. The chain couples TRBV30 to TRBJ2-2; maybe TRBD1 (6 bases). Germline values: CDR1 GTSNPN, CDR2 SVGIG (reference sequence). The CDR3 covers 14 residues. V was pared by 5 bases and J by 1 base, with 11 bases between. The whole variable domain, filled in from reference TRBV30 and TRBJ2-2, reads SQTIHQWPATLVQPVGSPLSLECTVEGTSNPNLYWYRQAAGRGLQLLFYSVGIGQISSEVPQNLSASRPQDRQFILSSKKLLLSDSGFYLCAWASGVNTGELFFGEGSRLTVL.